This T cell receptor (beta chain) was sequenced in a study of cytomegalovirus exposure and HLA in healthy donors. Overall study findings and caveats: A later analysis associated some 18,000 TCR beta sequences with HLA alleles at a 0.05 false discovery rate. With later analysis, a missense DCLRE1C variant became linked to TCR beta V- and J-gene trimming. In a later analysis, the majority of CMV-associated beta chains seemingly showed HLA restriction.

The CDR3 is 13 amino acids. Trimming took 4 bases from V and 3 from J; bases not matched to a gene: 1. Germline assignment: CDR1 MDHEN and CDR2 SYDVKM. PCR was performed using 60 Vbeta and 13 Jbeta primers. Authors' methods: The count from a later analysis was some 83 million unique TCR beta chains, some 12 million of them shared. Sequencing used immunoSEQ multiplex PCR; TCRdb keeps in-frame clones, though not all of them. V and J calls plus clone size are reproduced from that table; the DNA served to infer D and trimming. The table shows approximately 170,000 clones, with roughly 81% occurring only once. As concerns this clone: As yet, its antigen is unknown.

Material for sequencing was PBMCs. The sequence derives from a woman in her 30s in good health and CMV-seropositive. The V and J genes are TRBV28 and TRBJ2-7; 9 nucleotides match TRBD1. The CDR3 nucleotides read TGTGCCAGCAGTTCGGGACAGGGCTACGAGCAGTACTTC. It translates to CASSSGQGYEQYF.